The TCR beta chain described here comes from a study of cytomegalovirus exposure and HLA in healthy donors. Study conclusions and caveats: Relative to equally common others, HLA-associated TCR beta chains showed greater clonal expansion in a later analysis. A link between a missense DCLRE1C variant and TCR beta V- and J-gene trimming emerged from a later analysis.

In this sample, this clone turned up a few times. Its antigen is currently unknown. Use of 60 Vbeta and 13 Jbeta primers characterized the PCR. The assay was immunoSEQ multiplex PCR, and TCRdb's table has in-frame clones only and misses some. The table has some 190,000 clones, 85% seen once. This CDR3 is 16 amino acids long. Germline V CDR1 and CDR2: MGHDK, SYGVNS. Deletions cut 2 bases from V and 6 bases from J, with 16 bases between. V gene TRBV25-1 combines with J gene TRBJ2-2; TRBD2 is a possible D gene (6 bases). The source material was PBMCs. The clonotype was recovered from a boy between 2 and 15 years old in good health and CMV-seronegative. The CDR3 loop is CASSEGRTRGAGELFF. The CDR3 DNA is TGTGCCAGCAGTGAAGGAAGGACGCGGGGAGCCGGGGAGCTGTTTTTT. The full variable domain, rest sourced from reference TRBV25-1 and TRBJ2-2, is EADIYQTPRYLVIGTGKKITLECSQTMGHDKMYWYQQDPGMELHLIHYSYGVNSTEKGDLSSESTVSRIRTEHFPLTLESARPSHTSQYLCASSEGRTRGAGELFFGEGSRLTVL.